One and the same sample provided the 27 T cell receptor beta chains below, sequenced in a study of blood T cell repertoires in COVID-19. Here immunoSEQ multiplex PCR was the method, and the copy in TCRdb shows in-frame clones only, minus some. The sample lists around 67,000 clones, over 65% seen once, with 35% in the top ten. Sequencing was done on a sample of peripheral blood. Source of these receptors: a woman aged 70-85 years with acute or convalescent COVID-19.

This clone was seen a few times. DNA for the CDR3: TGCGCCAGCAGCCAGGAACAGGGGTGGGTTTCAAGCTACACCTTC. As protein: CASSQEQGWVSSYTF. The chain is built from TRBV4-3 and TRBJ1-2, with 7 positions matching TRBD1. V dropped 3 bases and J dropped 9; count of bases not matched to a gene: 13. CDR1 LGHNA and CDR2 YSLEER come from the germline V gene. The CDR3 is made up of 15 amino acids.

The V call is TRBV10-3, the J call TRBJ2-1; TRBD2 matches at 8 bases. From germline, CDR1 is ENHRY and CDR2 SYGVKD. CDR3 length: 14 residues. Losses at the gene ends were 6 bases for V and 7 bases for J; bases not matched to a gene: 8. CDR3 region: CAIRGRGDANEQFF. CDR3 in DNA: TGTGCCATCAGAGGGCGGGGGGATGCGAATGAGCAGTTCTTC.

The J gene is TRBJ2-7, the V gene TRBV11-3, with a weak D call TRBD2 (6 bases). The CDR3 is 14 amino acids. Germline CDR1 reads SGHNT; CDR2 reads YENEEA. The ends were cut back, 5 bases at V and 0 bases at J, with 11 bases in the middle. The CDR3 sequence is CASSRGASSYEQYF. CDR3 nucleotide sequence: TGTGCCAGCAGCCGCGGGGCGAGCTCCTACGAGCAGTACTTC.

This sequence joins TRBV12-5 and TRBJ1-5; possible D gene TRBD1, 5 bases. The CDR3 covers 15 residues. Germline lookup yields CDR1 LGHNT and CDR2 FRNRAP. The V and J ends lost 1 base and 6 bases respectively, with 13 bases between them. The CDR3, as DNA: TGTGCTAGTGGTTTGGCAGGGTCCAACATTCAGCCCCAGCATTTT. It yields the protein CASGLAGSNIQPQHF. The variable domain in full, completed from reference TRBV12-5 and TRBJ1-5, reads DARVTQTPRHKVTEMGQEVTMRCQPILGHNTVFWYRQTMMQGLELLAYFRNRAPLDDSGMPKDRFSAEMPDATLATLKIQPSEPRDSAVYFCASGLAGSNIQPQHFGDGTRLSIL.

The rearrangement links TRBV2 to TRBJ1-6; 8 bases align to TRBD1. Looked up from germline, CDR1 is SNHLY and CDR2 is FYNNEI. The trim removed 8 bases at V and 7 bases at J, leaving 7 bases unmatched. The CDR3 runs to 14 residues. The CDR3 here is CASLDRTGNSPLHF. In DNA, the CDR3 is TGTGCCAGCTTGGACAGGACAGGGAATTCACCCCTCCACTTT.

This clone was found many times. V and J are TRBV4-3 and TRBJ1-1; D may be TRBD1 (6 bases). Looked up from germline, CDR1 is LGHNA and CDR2 is YSLEER. The CDR3 sequence is 14 residues long. The V gene lost 4 bases and the J gene lost 9 bases, with 18 bases spanning the gap. The CDR3 here is CASSRQRGALKAFF. The CDR3 nucleotides are TGCGCCAGCAGCCGTCAGCGGGGGGCGCTGAAAGCTTTCTTT.

This chain uses TRBV19 with TRBJ1-5; a weak D match, TRBD1 (5 bases). Per the germline V gene, CDR1 is LNHDA and CDR2 is SQIVND (reference sequence). The V end lost 0 bases, the J end lost 4 bases, and 16 bases lay between the germline ends. The CDR3 runs 17 residues. Here the CDR3 DNA reads TGTGCCAGTAGTATAGAGGTGGGCCAGGGTGGGAATCAGCCCCAGCATTTT. Protein: CASSIEVGQGGNQPQHF.

The chain couples TRBV28 to TRBJ1-1; tentative D call: TRBD1 (6 bases). CDR1 MDHEN and CDR2 SYDVKM come from the germline V gene. V was clipped by 8 bases and J by 1 base, with 17 bases between them. CDR3 length equals 15 residues. DNA for the CDR3: TGTGCCAGCGGGGCACAGGGACCTTCGAACACTGAAGCTTTCTTT. Translation gives CASGAQGPSNTEAFF.

V usage is TRBV7-2 and J usage is TRBJ1-1; 7 positions match TRBD1. Germline CDR1 reads SGHTA; CDR2 reads FQGNSA. With V trimmed by 3 bases and J by 6 bases, 19 bases remained unmatched. The CDR3 sequence is 18 residues long. The CDR3 reads CASSFDRAARNSLSEAFF. Here the CDR3 DNA reads TGTGCCAGCAGCTTTGACAGGGCTGCGAGGAATTCCTTATCTGAAGCTTTCTTT.

The chain joins TRBV29-1 to TRBJ1-5; D gene uncertain. The V end lost 4 bases, the J end lost 1 base, and 5 bases lay between the germline ends. The CDR3 has 12 amino acids. The germline gives CDR1 SQVTM, CDR2 ANQGSEA. The CDR3 DNA sequence: TGCAGCGTTGGACTCAGCAATCAGCCCCAGCATTTT. Translating it yields CSVGLSNQPQHF.

This clone was detected only once. J is TRBJ1-2 and V is TRBV6-1; TRBD1 is a possible D gene (6 bases). Germline CDR1 and CDR2: MNHNS and SASEGT. The CDR3 consists of 15 residues. The V end was cut by 2 bases, the J end by 5 bases, with 15 bases between. The CDR3 bases are TGTGCCAGCAGTGAATCGGGGGGCGCAGGGTATGGCTACACCTTC. Residues: CASSESGGAGYGYTF.

The rearrangement joins TRBV29-1 to TRBJ2-1; D unresolved. The germline V gene has CDR1 SQVTM and CDR2 ANQGSEA. V was pared by 7 bases and J by 7 bases, with 20 bases between. CDR3 length: 14 residues. The CDR3 nucleotides are TGCAGCGCCAAATCTACCTCTGGTCGGAATGAGCAGTTCTTC. Its translation: CSAKSTSGRNEQFF.

The chain couples TRBV19 to TRBJ1-3; a weak D match, TRBD1 (5 bases). CDR1 LNHDA and CDR2 SQIVND come from the germline V gene (reference sequence). V shed 7 bases and J shed 4 bases, with 20 bases lying between them. The CDR3 is 16 residues long. The CDR3 protein is CASTPGGVGSGNTIYF. The CDR3 nucleotides read TGTGCCAGTACCCCGGGGGGGGTTGGCAGCGGAAACACCATATATTTT.

The chain is built from TRBV12-3 or TRBV12-4 and TRBJ2-3; D unclear. This CDR3 region has 11 residues. The germline V and J ends were trimmed by 5 bases and 3 bases, with 3 bases remaining between them. CDR3 coding DNA: TGTGCCAGCAGTCATACAGATACGCAGTATTTT. Protein sequence: CASSHTDTQYF.

This clone was counted a few times. The chain employs TRBV6-4 and TRBJ2-1; TRBD2 aligns across 7 bases. In germline, CDR1 is MRHNA, CDR2 SNTAGT. J lost 10 bases, V lost 6 bases, and 9 bases had no gene match. The CDR3 runs 13 residues. In nucleotides, the CDR3 is TGTGCCAGCAGCTCTCAGGGAGGGTTCGAGCAGTTCTTC. It specifies CASSSQGGFEQFF.

This chain connects TRBV9 to TRBJ2-1; TRBD2 agrees at 9 bases. The CDR3 loop spans 15 amino acids. In germline, CDR1 is SGDLS, CDR2 YYNGEE. The V and J ends lost 6 bases and 8 bases, in that order; junction bases with no gene match: 12. The CDR3 here is CASTPLAGDVDEQFF. CDR3 sequence (DNA): TGTGCCAGCACCCCCTTAGCGGGAGATGTGGATGAGCAGTTCTTC. The whole variable domain, remainder taken from reference TRBV9 and TRBJ2-1, is DSGVTQTPKHLITATGQRVTLRCSPRSGDLSVYWYQQSLDQGLQFLIQYYNGEERAKGNILERFSAQQFPDLHSELNLSSLELGDSALYFCASTPLAGDVDEQFFGPGTRLTVL.

CDR3 in amino acids: CSSRGTGEAFF. In nucleotides, the CDR3 is TGCAGCTCGAGGGGGACAGGTGAAGCTTTCTTT. This chain joins TRBV29-1 and TRBJ1-1; 8 positions match TRBD1. J lost 7 bases, V lost 8 bases, and 6 bases had no gene match. Germline V gene lookup returns CDR1 SQVTM and CDR2 ANQGSEA. CDR3 size: 11 residues. Full variable domain (rest looked up from reference TRBV29-1 and TRBJ1-1): SAVISQKPSRDICQRGTSLTIQCQVDSQVTMMFWYRQQPGQSLTLIATANQGSEATYESGFVIDKFPISRPNLTFSTLTVSNMSPEDSSIYLCSSRGTGEAFFGQGTRLTVV.

The CDR3 nucleotides are TGTGCCAGCAGTTTATCGAGTGCTAGCACAGATACGCAGTATTTT. Amino acid sequence: CASSLSSASTDTQYF. The chain recombines TRBV27 with TRBJ2-3; no reliable D call. Germline CDR1 and CDR2: MNHEY and SMNVEV (reference sequence). Trimming removed 0 bases from V and 0 bases from J, with 7 bases in between. The CDR3 has 15 residues.

This sequence joins TRBV9 and TRBJ1-6; 8 bases line up with TRBD1. This CDR3 is built from 15 residues. V lost 2 bases to trimming and J lost 10 bases; unmatched junction nucleotides: 8. CDR1 is SGDLS, CDR2 YYNGEE, per germline. The CDR3 reads CASSVDRGYGSPLHF. The CDR3 nucleotides read TGTGCCAGCAGCGTCGACAGGGGATATGGGTCACCCCTCCACTTT. The full variable domain, its missing parts supplied by reference TRBV9 and TRBJ1-6, is DSGVTQTPKHLITATGQRVTLRCSPRSGDLSVYWYQQSLDQGLQFLIQYYNGEERAKGNILERFSAQQFPDLHSELNLSSLELGDSALYFCASSVDRGYGSPLHFGNGTRLTVT.

The chain links TRBV2 to TRBJ2-3; TRBD2 matches at 11 bases. CDR1 SNHLY and CDR2 FYNNEI come from the germline V gene. CDR3 length equals 15 residues. Germline trimming cut 8 bases from V and 2 bases from J; bases unmatched to any gene: 6. The DNA of the CDR3 is TGTGCCAGCGAACGACTAGCGGGGTACACAGATACGCAGTATTTT. Translating it yields CASERLAGYTDTQYF.

V and J are TRBV5-4 and TRBJ1-1; weak D call: TRBD1 (6 bases). The V end lost 4 bases, the J end lost 1 base, and 8 bases lay between the germline ends. This CDR3 has 13 amino acids. CDR1 is SGHNT, CDR2 YYREEE, per germline (reference sequence). CDR3 sequence reads: CASSEDRNTEAFF. The CDR3 coding sequence is TGTGCCAGCAGCGAGGACAGGAACACTGAAGCTTTCTTT.

This chain links TRBV25-1 with TRBJ1-5; maybe TRBD1 (6 bases). The ends were cut back, 5 bases at V and 8 bases at J, with 16 bases in the middle. This CDR3 comprises 14 residues. Germline V CDR1 and CDR2: MGHDK, SYGVNS. The DNA of the CDR3 is TGTGCCAGCAGTTCAGGGGCCCATGGGAAGCCCCAGCATTTT. Encoded protein: CASSSGAHGKPQHF.

The chain uses TRBV11-2 and TRBJ2-3; 10 bases agree with TRBD2. V was clipped by 5 bases and J by 4 bases; unmatched bases: 3. Looked up from germline, CDR1 is SGHAT and CDR2 is FQNNGV. The length of the CDR3 is 14 residues. The chain's CDR3 is CASSPGLAADTQYF. For the CDR3, the DNA is TGTGCCAGCAGCCCAGGACTAGCGGCAGATACGCAGTATTTT. The entire variable domain, with the rest obtained from reference TRBV11-2 and TRBJ2-3, is as follows: EAGVAQSPRYKIIEKRQSVAFWCNPISGHATLYWYQQILGQGPKLLIQFQNNGVVDDSQLPKDRFSAERLKGVDSTLKIQPAKLEDSAVYLCASSPGLAADTQYFGPGTRLTVL.

The chain uses TRBV4-3 and TRBJ1-1; 12 nucleotides align to TRBD1. Germline V gene lookup returns CDR1 LGHNA and CDR2 YSLEER. The CDR3 extends over 19 amino acids. With 1 base clipped from V and 6 bases from J, the junction kept 15 bases outside the gene matches. The CDR3 sequence is CASSQAIGTGGRGLSEAFF. The CDR3 nucleotides read TGCGCCAGCAGCCAAGCTATCGGGACAGGGGGCAGGGGTCTCTCTGAAGCTTTCTTT.

V is TRBV7-2 and J is TRBJ1-2; possibly TRBD1 for D (6 bases). This CDR3 is built from 11 residues. Germline V CDR1 and CDR2: SGHTA, FQGNSA. V lost 8 bases and J 8 bases, leaving 12 bases between the germline ends. This CDR3 reads CASGDRRGYTF. The CDR3 nucleotides are TGTGCCAGCGGCGACAGGAGGGGCTACACCTTC.

This chain uses TRBV5-1 with TRBJ1-5; a weak D match, TRBD1 (6 bases). Germline V CDR1 and CDR2: SGHRS, YFSETQ. This CDR3 comprises 15 residues. V gave up 0 bases and J gave up 4 bases, with 11 bases separating them. The CDR3 region is CASSLVPGANQPQHF. The CDR3 nucleotides read TGCGCCAGCAGCTTGGTCCCAGGGGCGAATCAGCCCCAGCATTTT.

The rearrangement joins TRBV6-5 to TRBJ1-2, with D maybe TRBD1 (5 bases). CDR1 is MNHEY and CDR2 is SVGAGI in the germline V gene. V lost 5 bases and J 8 bases, leaving 18 bases between the germline ends. The CDR3 is 14 residues long. DNA for the CDR3: TGTGCCAGCAGTAACAGCCCTACCGGGGGAGGCTACACCTTC. It codes for CASSNSPTGGGYTF.